The 17 T cell receptor beta chains below were found in one sample sequenced in a study of blood T cell repertoires in COVID-19. Measured with immunoSEQ multiplex PCR; TCRdb has only the in-frame clones, and not every one. The data hold under 300,000 clones, with roughly 87% observed a single time. Sequencing was carried out using peripheral blood. Source of these receptors: a human donor in a cohort sampled during active COVID-19.

The chain employs TRBV9 and TRBJ1-1; TRBD1 matches 8 bases. The length of the CDR3 is 15 residues. The germline CDR1 and CDR2 sequences are SGDLS and YYNGEE. The V gene end was trimmed by 2 bases and the J gene end by 5 bases; junction bases not matched to a gene: 8. The CDR3: CASSVTGQGLTEAFF. CDR3 in DNA: TGTGCCAGCAGCGTGACAGGACAGGGTCTGACTGAAGCTTTCTTT.

For the CDR3, the DNA is TGTGCCAGCAGCGCTCATATGGAGGTACAGGGTAGGTGTTCGGAGGAGACCCAGTACTTC. It is translated as CASSAHMEVQGRCSEETQYF. V usage is TRBV21-1 and J usage is TRBJ2-5; the tabulated D call, TRBD1, remains unverified against the DNA. TRBV21-1 represents a pseudogene. The CDR3 contains 20 residues.

This clone was seen just once. The rearrangement uses TRBV7-8 and TRBJ2-3, with 8 bases aligning to TRBD2. The germline V gene has CDR1 SGHVS and CDR2 FQNEAQ. The trim removed 4 bases at V and 6 bases at J, leaving 6 bases unmatched. This CDR3 contains 14 residues. The CDR3 sequence is CASSSLAVGDTQYF. DNA for the CDR3: TGTGCCAGCAGCTCACTAGCGGTCGGGGATACGCAGTATTTT.

The chain recombines TRBV4-3 with TRBJ2-3; TRBD2 agrees at 10 bases. After removal of 0 bases from V and 4 bases from J, the junction contained 10 bases not matched to a gene. From germline, CDR1 is LGHNA and CDR2 YSLEER. This CDR3 contains 18 residues. DNA for the CDR3: TGCGCCAGCAGCCAAGAAGGTTTACTAGCGGGACCTTCAGATACGCAGTATTTT. It yields the protein CASSQEGLLAGPSDTQYF.

The sample holds one count of this clone. The chain carries TRBV6-5 and TRBJ2-1; TRBD2 matches 7 bases. V gave up 1 base and J gave up 6 bases; unmatched junction bases: 3. Germline V gives CDR1 MNHEY, CDR2 SVGAGI. CDR3 length equals 14 residues. The CDR3 loop reads CASSYYRTSNEQFF. The CDR3 nucleotides are TGTGCCAGCAGTTACTACAGGACTAGCAATGAGCAGTTCTTC.

The chain couples TRBV30 to TRBJ2-2; 12 nucleotides align to TRBD2. Germline V gives CDR1 GTSNPN, CDR2 SVGIG (reference sequence). The CDR3 is 16 residues long. V dropped 1 base and J dropped 6; count of bases not matched to a gene: 6. The CDR3 bases are TGTGCCTGGAGTGCTGGACTAGCGGGAATCGCCGGGGAGCTGTTTTTT. It specifies CAWSAGLAGIAGELFF.

The chain uses TRBV7-2 and TRBJ2-1; 8 bases fit TRBD1. Losses at the gene ends were 3 bases for V and 7 bases for J; bases not matched to a gene: 8. The germline CDR1 and CDR2 sequences are SGHTA and FQGNSA. The CDR3 runs to 15 residues. The CDR3 region is CASSLDRAVVNEQFF. Written as DNA, the CDR3 is TGTGCCAGCAGCTTGGACAGGGCCGTGGTGAATGAGCAGTTCTTC.

The genes are TRBV5-6 and TRBJ2-3, with TRBD1 as a possible D gene (6 bases). V was clipped by 4 bases and J by 3 bases, with 15 bases between them. There are 15 residues in the CDR3. CDR1 is SGHDT, CDR2 YYEEEE, per germline. The CDR3 sequence is CASSLDRSRTDTQYF. In DNA form, the CDR3 reads TGTGCCAGCAGCCTAGACAGGAGCCGAACAGATACGCAGTATTTT.

The V and J genes are TRBV5-5 and TRBJ2-3, with 7 bases that match TRBD1. The CDR3 has 18 residues. V shed 6 bases, J shed 4 bases, and the junction held 20 bases outside the gene matches. Germline-derived CDR1 and CDR2 are SGHKS and YYEKEE (reference sequence). The CDR3 protein is CASTRDRSLSGPADTQYF. The CDR3 region has the DNA TGTGCCAGCACCCGGGACAGATCTCTGTCGGGTCCGGCAGATACGCAGTATTTT.

The chain joins TRBV19 to TRBJ1-1; a weak D match, TRBD1 (6 bases). This CDR3 has 12 amino acids. With 6 bases removed from V and 7 bases from J, the gap between germline ends came to 12 bases. CDR1 LNHDA and CDR2 SQIVND come from the germline V gene (reference sequence). The CDR3 protein is CASRTGFGEAFF. CDR3 bases: TGTGCCAGTAGAACAGGGTTCGGTGAAGCTTTCTTT.

The chain uses TRBV7-8 and TRBJ1-6; D uncertain. The CDR3 is made up of 15 amino acids. Per germline, CDR1 SGHVS and CDR2 FQNEAQ. Trimming removed 5 bases at V and 10 bases at J, with 18 bases between. The CDR3 loop is CASSPRHGYESPLHF. The CDR3 DNA is TGTGCCAGCAGCCCACGACATGGGTACGAGTCACCCCTCCACTTT. Variable domain in full (rest from reference TRBV7-8 and TRBJ1-6): GAGVSQSPRYKVAKRGQDVALRCDPISGHVSLFWYQQALGQGPEFLTYFQNEAQLDKSGLPSDRFFAERPEGSVSTLKIQRTQQEDSAVYLCASSPRHGYESPLHFGNGTRLTVT.

The chain carries TRBV2 and TRBJ2-3; the match to TRBD1 covers 9 bases. The CDR3 totals 16 residues. After removal of 6 bases from V and 0 bases from J, the junction contained 7 bases not matched to a gene. In germline, CDR1 is SNHLY, CDR2 FYNNEI. The CDR3 spells CASSGNRGLSTDTQYF. CDR3 DNA: TGTGCCAGCAGCGGCAACAGGGGGCTCAGCACAGATACGCAGTATTTT.

The CDR3 is CASSLVEGLAVGNEQFF. As DNA, the CDR3 is TGTGCCAGCAGCTTAGTTGAGGGACTAGCGGTGGGGAATGAGCAGTTCTTC. J is TRBJ2-1 and V is TRBV7-2, with 11 bases identical to TRBD2. Germline V gene data show CDR1 as SGHTA and CDR2 as FQGNSA. The CDR3 runs to 17 residues. Unmatched junction bases numbered 9, after V lost 1 base and J lost 7 bases.

The V and J genes are TRBV7-2 and TRBJ2-3, with D perhaps TRBD1 (5 bases). V gave up 5 bases and J gave up 11 bases, with 14 bases separating them. The germline gives CDR1 SGHTA, CDR2 FQGNSA. The CDR3 runs to 12 residues. CDR3 residues: CASSQVTVRQYF. For the CDR3, the DNA is TGTGCCAGCAGCCAGGTGACAGTAAGGCAGTATTTT.

The V call is TRBV4-1, the J call TRBJ1-3, with 7 positions matching TRBD1. This CDR3 comprises 17 residues. V lost 2 bases, J lost 0 bases, and 7 bases stayed unmatched. Germline CDR1 MGHRA, CDR2 YSYEKL. CDR3 nucleotide sequence: TGCGCCAGCAGCCAAACGACAGGGTCTCCCTCTGGAAACACCATATATTTT. As protein: CASSQTTGSPSGNTIYF.

The J gene is TRBJ1-1, the V gene TRBV18; 7 bases agree with TRBD1. CDR3 length: 13 amino acids. Germline values: CDR1 KGHSH, CDR2 LQKENI. Germline trimming cut 2 bases from V and 7 bases from J; bases unmatched to any gene: 4. The DNA for the CDR3 is TGTGCCAGCTCACCATTCCGGGACAGTGAAGCTTTCTTT. It yields the protein CASSPFRDSEAFF.

This sequence joins TRBV6-6 and TRBJ2-5, with D possibly being TRBD1 (6 bases). Deletions cut 6 bases from V and 5 bases from J, with 16 bases between. The CDR3 is made up of 14 amino acids. Germline V CDR1 and CDR2: MNHNY, SVGAGI (reference sequence). CDR3 amino acids: CASRQGPAVETQYF. For the CDR3, the DNA is TGTGCCAGCAGACAGGGCCCCGCGGTGGAGACCCAGTACTTC.